This TCR beta chain comes out of a study of T cells in Graves' hyperthyroidism and ophthalmopathy. This clonotype has more than one count but fewer than ten. What it binds is not known. Findings of the study overall: The model predicted ophthalmopathy a median around six months before onset. Expanded thyroid clonotypes (above 0.001) were mostly also found in blood. Stable hyperthyroidism was separated from ophthalmopathy by a model based on 13 V-J features.

Regions amplified from RNA transcripts were the TCR beta CDR3 regions. HTBI primers were the set used in a first-round RT-PCR of the TCR CDR3. TCRdb re-called the multiplex PCR reads with MiXCR, one entry per CDR3 protein. Of roughly 630,000 distinct CDR3 sequences listed, approximately 14% were seen once; the top ten hold 6.5% to 8%. CDR1 and CDR2 from the germline V gene are DFQATT and SNEGSKA (reference sequence). Deletions cut 5 bases from V and 0 bases from J, with 14 bases between. The CDR3 runs to 15 residues. The clonotype was recovered from a woman aged 30 to 39 with Graves' hyperthyroidism. The specimen sequenced was blood. This chain uses TRBV20-1 with TRBJ2-1; D is unclear. The CDR3 here is CSAGKWASSYNEQFF. The CDR3 nucleotides read TGCAGTGCTGGGAAGTGGGCTAGCTCCTACAATGAGCAGTTCTTC.